This TCR beta chain was profiled in a study of cytomegalovirus exposure and HLA in healthy donors. PCR amplification relied on 60 Vbeta primers (plus 13 Jbeta primers). The data were produced by immunoSEQ multiplex PCR, yet TCRdb's version contains in-frame clones alone and is incomplete. This table holds around 120,000 clones. Germline-derived CDR1 and CDR2 are SGHKS and YYEKEE (reference sequence). With V trimmed by 4 bases and J by 13 bases, 19 bases remained unmatched. The CDR3 loop spans 16 amino acids. The chain uses TRBV5-5 and TRBJ1-4; 7 bases fit TRBD1. This clonotype was obtained from a man aged 50 to 60 in good health and CMV-seronegative. The material sequenced was PBMCs. The DNA of the CDR3 is TGTGCCAGCAGCCTAGCCCACAGGGGCCGATCTAAGGGACTGTTTTTT. Protein: CASSLAHRGRSKGLFF.